This T cell receptor (beta chain) is from a study of blood T cell repertoires in COVID-19 (dated by TCRdb to the early 2020s). Background on the whole study: Samples from collaborators originated in the United States, Italy and Spain and spanned both the acute and convalescent phases of COVID-19. The repertoires were released in a freely available public database meant as a resource for research on the immune response to SARS-CoV-2. Where available, HLA class I and class II types were taken from metadata supplied by the sample provider and were not determined by assay-based typing. The prospective study material was composed of cDNA or gDNA derived from T cells, B-cell-depleted T cells, or PBMCs. The dataset comprised deeply sampled blood TCRbeta repertoires from subjects exposed to, actively infected with, or recovered from COVID-19. The sample metadata nearly always contained a de-identified subject ID, COVID-19 status, age in years and sex. The samples were drawn from two sources: the first 160 participants of the ongoing ImmuneRACE study, and 950 to 1,500 subjects contributed by 6 global collaborators. Findings and caveats that apply to the study as a whole: The amount of clinical and demographic metadata varied by source and participant and was provided uncurated.

For CDR1 and CDR2, the germline V gene lists KGHSH and LQKENI. Including cysteine and phenylalanine, the CDR3 has 15 amino acids. Only the CDR3 region is kept as DNA, spanning 45 bases read in frame from base 1. For this chain, trimming is 6 bases at the V end and 6 bases at the J end, and the number of junction bases without a gene match is 10. One collaborating source in Seattle enrolled patients while the patients were actively infected and followed the patients over time throughout the course of disease. Collaborating institutions collected whole blood in K2EDTA tubes following their own protocols. Collaborator samples were shipped for TCRbeta analysis as frozen whole blood, isolated PBMCs, or DNA extracted from either sample type. For this clone: The specificity of this receptor is unknown. No base quality values were provided; no much bigger clone lies one nucleotide off.

TCRbeta CDR3 regions were amplified from genomic DNA by means of the immunoSEQ Assay, a bias-controlled multiplex PCR. In the original analysis: The number of nucleated cells in each sample was estimated from the amplification of reference gene primers within the assay. To quantify the absolute abundance of each unique TCRbeta CDR3 rearrangement, sequence reads were collapsed and filtered. For each sample, productive Simpson clonality was calculated as the square root of Simpson's diversity index over productive rearrangements. TCRdb stores this immuneACCESS table with in-frame sequences only. Part of the clones is absent; in the studies checked, under half of the shortfall reflects unresolved V genes, and no reason is known for the rest. That table is the source of V, J and clone size, and D and trimming were worked out from the DNA. The sample table holds 300,000 or so clones, of which almost 90% were seen once. In total, the top ten clones hold 2.9% of the sample.

The clonotype was recovered from a woman in her twenties or thirties with COVID-19, enrolled during active disease. The sample was peripheral blood. The sequence joins TRBV18 to TRBJ1-4; a stretch of 7 junction bases matches TRBD1. The nucleotides read TGTGCCAGCTCGCGAAACAGGGGCTCAGATGAAAAACTGTTTTTT. It specifies CASSRNRGSDEKLFF.